The source of this TCR beta chain is a study of OX40 agonist ivuxolimab in advanced cancers. At the level of the study: Ivuxolimab, which patients received intravenously every 2 weeks, was dosed at 0.01 to 10 mg/kg. Melanoma, hepatocellular carcinoma, head and neck or renal cell cancer occurred in dose-escalation patients.

Broader study findings: The antigen specificity of the peripheral T cells (those that were expanded) was not determined. CD8+ T cells (on average) carried more expanded clones than CD4+ T cells.

In the case of this clone: As yet, its antigen is unknown.

CDR3 size: 12 residues. Germline CDR1 reads PRHDT; CDR2 reads FYEKMQ (reference sequence). V trimming: 5 bases; J trimming: 13 bases; junction bases outside the gene matches: 6. This table comes from immunoSEQ multiplex PCR, and its TCRdb copy is limited to in-frame clones, with some not included. The repertoire holds some 76,000 clones, approximately 80% seen once, with around 1.8% in the top ten. Material: CD4+ or CD8+ T cells sorted from blood, obtained in a trial of the OX40 agonist ivuxolimab. V gene TRBV13 combines with J gene TRBJ1-3; TRBD1 matches at 9 bases. This clonotype originated in an adult with an advanced solid tumor such as melanoma, head and neck, liver or kidney cancer. The CDR3 sequence is CASSVRQGVIYF. The CDR3 nucleotides are TGTGCCAGCAGCGTCAGACAGGGGGTTATATATTTT.